The text below deals with one TCR beta chain. From the PCR reads, TCRdb called clonotypes with MiXCR, one entry per CDR3 protein. The sample has more than 15,000 distinct CDR3 sequences, about 43% seen once. The sample belongs to a study of CD4 and CD8 cells across lung adenocarcinoma regions. Germline V lookup: CDR1 MNHNS, CDR2 SASEGT. The V segment lost 6 bases and the J segment 7 bases; nucleotides outside the gene matches: 9. This CDR3 has 14 residues. Samples came from patients with localized non-small cell lung adenocarcinoma. This receptor was identified in a male donor with lung adenocarcinoma. The CD4 and CD8 labels of this study may be unreliable. Sequenced input: CD4+ T cells from the margin of a lung tumor. The chain recombines TRBV6-1 with TRBJ2-1, with 7 bases that match TRBD2. The CDR3 DNA reads TGTGCCAGCAGGAGTCCGGGAGGTAGTAATGAGCAGTTCTTC. It encodes CASRSPGGSNEQFF.